The sample holds a few counts of the clone carrying this T cell receptor beta chain. MiXCR was run by TCRdb on the 5' RACE reads, yielding one entry per CDR3 protein. The data show under 35,000 distinct CDR3 sequences, around 3% seen once. The data derive from a study of early T cells in non-severe SARS-CoV-2 infection. Turning to the study itself: The study sequenced bulk RNA from unsorted whole blood, with chains unpaired.

Germline-derived CDR1 and CDR2 are MGHDK and SYGVNS. The CDR3 has 14 amino acids. Trimming stripped 3 bases from V and 4 bases from J, with 11 bases between. The chain carries TRBV25-1 and TRBJ2-3; no firm D call. The specimen sequenced was whole blood. The sequence came from an adult who was a healthcare worker with PCR-confirmed SARS-CoV-2 infection or an uninfected control (not recorded which). The CDR3 here is CASSDFGPPDTQYF. CDR3 DNA sequence: TGTGCCAGCAGTGATTTCGGGCCGCCAGATACGCAGTATTTT.